Listed here is a single T cell receptor (beta chain). The data originate from a study of response to subunit inactivated influenza vaccine. MiXCR, applied by TCRdb to the RT-PCR reads, yields one record per CDR3 protein. The data hold 450,000 to 600,000 distinct CDR3 sequences, with approximately 7.2% observed a single time. The V gene lost 0 bases and the J gene lost 0 bases, with 17 bases spanning the gap. The CDR3 extends over 17 amino acids. The germline gives CDR1 DFQATT, CDR2 SNEGSKA (reference sequence). The V call is TRBV20-1, the J call TRBJ1-2; a possible D gene is TRBD1 (5 bases). The receptor comes from a man aged 50-75 years who received an inactivated influenza vaccine. The sequences come from PBMCs from blood, collected around 25 months after vaccination. CDR3 sequence: CSARDPGRVQANYGYTF. The CDR3 DNA is TGCAGTGCTAGAGATCCGGGCAGGGTTCAAGCTAACTATGGCTACACCTTC.